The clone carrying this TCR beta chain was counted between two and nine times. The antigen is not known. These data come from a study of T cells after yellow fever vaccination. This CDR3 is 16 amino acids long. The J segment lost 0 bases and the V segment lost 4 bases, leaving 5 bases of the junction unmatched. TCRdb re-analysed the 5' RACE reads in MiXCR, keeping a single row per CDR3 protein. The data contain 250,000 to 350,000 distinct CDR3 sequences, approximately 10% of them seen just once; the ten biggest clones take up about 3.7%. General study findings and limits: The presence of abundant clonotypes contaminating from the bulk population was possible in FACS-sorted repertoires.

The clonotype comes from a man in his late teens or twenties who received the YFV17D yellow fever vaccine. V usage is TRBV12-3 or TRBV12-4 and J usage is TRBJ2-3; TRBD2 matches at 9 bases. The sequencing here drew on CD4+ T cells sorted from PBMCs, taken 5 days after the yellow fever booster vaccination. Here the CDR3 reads CASSSTTSGSTDTQYF. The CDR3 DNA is TGTGCCAGCAGTTCAACGACTAGCGGTAGCACAGATACGCAGTATTTT.